Detailed here is one T cell receptor beta chain. This record comes from a study of shared clonotypes between healthy human individuals. As for the study in general: For every donor, three CD4 naive, three CD4 memory, two CD8 naive and one CD8 memory plates were used.

This table comes from immunoSEQ multiplex PCR, and its TCRdb copy is limited to in-frame clones, with some not included. The sample includes over 1.4 million clones, 95% to 97% of them seen just once. The V end was cut by 4 bases, the J end by 10 bases, with 11 bases between. Looked up from germline, CDR1 is MNHNS and CDR2 is SASEGT. The CDR3 length is 12 residues. This receptor was obtained from a man aged 25-45 years in good health. This chain joins TRBV6-1 and TRBJ2-1; maybe TRBD2 (6 bases). The sequenced sample was naive CD4+ T cells sorted from blood. Subset specified: CD45RA+ positively selected. The CDR3 DNA reads as TGTGCCAGCAGTGTCACGGGGGACGAGCAGTTCTTC. This gives the protein CASSVTGDEQFF.